Described below is a single T cell receptor (beta chain) sequence and its context. Antigen specificity is unknown. This table comes from immunoSEQ multiplex PCR, and its TCRdb copy is limited to in-frame clones, with some not included. The profile covers around 120,000 clones, with roughly 95% appearing a single time and more than 2.5% taken by the ten largest. The data stem from a study of graft-versus-host responses after intestinal transplantation. Study as a whole: Recipients received multivisceral, liver-intestinal, or isolated intestinal transplants. Each recipient received anti-thymocyte globulin induction, then tacrolimus and steroids for approximately three years. Study-wide results and caveats: Declining HvG levels early post-transplant were linked to peak circulating GvH clone levels. Ileal or blood samples showed some GvH clones first, and such clones were also found in recipient marrow.

The germline gives CDR1 MGHRA, CDR2 YSYEKL. The CDR3 is 17 residues long. With V trimmed by 2 bases and J by 1 base, 7 bases remained unmatched. This chain connects TRBV4-1 to TRBJ2-3; TRBD2 aligns across 9 bases. Sequenced material: unstimulated CD8+ T cells sorted from spleen or lymph node cells, taken before intestinal transplant. The origin of this receptor is a human donor who received an intestinal transplant. CDR3 region: CASSQLASGAGTDTQYF. Written as DNA, the CDR3 is TGCGCCAGCAGCCAATTAGCTAGCGGGGCGGGCACAGATACGCAGTATTTT.